This TCR beta chain was retrieved from a study of naive and memory T cell subsets. CDR1 MNHNY and CDR2 SVGAGI come from the germline V gene (reference sequence). CDR3 length equals 17 residues. V dropped 6 bases and J dropped 3; count of bases not matched to a gene: 10. A UMI-containing oligonucleotide was joined by 3' ligation to the TCR cDNA template. RNA was extracted from under 3 ml of whole blood of healthy adults. The table lists this clonotype with many counts. The SP2 primer and nested alpha and beta constant region primers amplified ligated cDNA in four rounds. Blood and skin TCR RNA was reverse transcribed with alpha and beta constant primers. MiXCR, applied by TCRdb to the 5' RACE reads, yields one record per CDR3 protein. The repertoire holds 57,000 or so distinct CDR3 sequences, with approximately 6.6% as singletons.

This sequence joins TRBV6-6 and TRBJ2-1; 11 nucleotides align to TRBD2. The clonotype was recovered from a male donor in good health. This CDR3 reads CASSPHSGRGFYNEQFF. In DNA form, the CDR3 reads TGTGCCAGCAGCCCCCATAGCGGGAGGGGGTTCTACAATGAGCAGTTCTTC.